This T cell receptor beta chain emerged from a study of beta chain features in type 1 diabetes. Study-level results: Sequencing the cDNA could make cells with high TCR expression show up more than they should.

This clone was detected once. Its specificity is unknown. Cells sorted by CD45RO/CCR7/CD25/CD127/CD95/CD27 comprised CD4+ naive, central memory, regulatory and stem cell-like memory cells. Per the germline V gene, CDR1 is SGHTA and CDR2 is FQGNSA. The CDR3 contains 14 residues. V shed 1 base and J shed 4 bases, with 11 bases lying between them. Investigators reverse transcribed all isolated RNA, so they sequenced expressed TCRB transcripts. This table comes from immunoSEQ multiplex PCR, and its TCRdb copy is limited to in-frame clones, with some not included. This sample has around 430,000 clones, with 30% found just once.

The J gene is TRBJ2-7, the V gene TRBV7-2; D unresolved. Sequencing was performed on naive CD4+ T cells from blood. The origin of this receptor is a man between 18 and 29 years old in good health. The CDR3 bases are TGTGCCAGCAGCTTAGGGCAGGACGAGTACGAGCAGTACTTC. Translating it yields CASSLGQDEYEQYF.